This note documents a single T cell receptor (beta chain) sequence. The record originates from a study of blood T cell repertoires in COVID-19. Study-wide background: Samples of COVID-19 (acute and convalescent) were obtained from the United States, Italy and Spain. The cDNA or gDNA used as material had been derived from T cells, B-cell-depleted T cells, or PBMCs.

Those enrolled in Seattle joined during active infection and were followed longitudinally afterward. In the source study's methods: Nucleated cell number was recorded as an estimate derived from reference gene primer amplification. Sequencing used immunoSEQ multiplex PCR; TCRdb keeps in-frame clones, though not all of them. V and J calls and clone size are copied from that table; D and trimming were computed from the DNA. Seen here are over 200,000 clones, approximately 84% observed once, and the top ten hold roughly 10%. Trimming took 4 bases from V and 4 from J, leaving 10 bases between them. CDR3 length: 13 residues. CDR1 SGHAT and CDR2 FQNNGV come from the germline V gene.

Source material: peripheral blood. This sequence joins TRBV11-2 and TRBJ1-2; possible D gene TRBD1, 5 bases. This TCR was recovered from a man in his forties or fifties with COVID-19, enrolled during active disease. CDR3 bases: TGTGCCAGCAGCTCGCCTGACAGCTATGGCTACACCTTC. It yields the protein CASSSPDSYGYTF.